One sample yielded the 13 T cell receptor beta chains listed below, sequenced in a study of cytomegalovirus exposure and HLA in healthy donors. The study ran its PCR with 60 Vbeta and 13 Jbeta primers. The protocol was immunoSEQ multiplex PCR, while the TCRdb copy is restricted to in-frame clones and leaves out a portion. The sample carries 150,000 to 200,000 clones, approximately 67% recorded once. Input material: PBMCs. These receptors came from a man aged 35 to 55 in good health and CMV-seronegative.

The CDR3 DNA follows: TGTGCCAGCAGCATGACTAGCGGGACGGTCTACAATGAGCAGTTCTTC. Its protein product is CASSMTSGTVYNEQFF. The chain uses TRBV7-3 and TRBJ2-1; 11 bases map to TRBD2. The CDR3 covers 16 residues. V was pared by 5 bases and J by 3 bases, with 6 bases of the junction left unmatched. The germline V gene encodes CDR1 SGHTA and CDR2 FQGTGA.

The chain is built from TRBV6-1 and TRBJ1-5; D is perhaps TRBD1 (5 bases). Trimming pared 1 base from V and 5 bases from J, leaving 12 bases between. This CDR3 has 15 amino acids. Germline CDR1 reads MNHNS; CDR2 reads SASEGT. The CDR3 reads CASSEGRVYDQPQHF. CDR3 nucleotide sequence: TGTGCCAGCAGTGAAGGCAGGGTCTACGATCAGCCCCAGCATTTT.

The chain combines TRBV11-2 with TRBJ1-2, with 7 bases identical to TRBD1. The germline gives CDR1 SGHAT, CDR2 FQNNGV. Trimming cost V 1 base and J 6 bases; bases outside gene matches: 8. The length of the CDR3 is 15 residues. CDR3 DNA sequence: TGTGCCAGCAGCTTAGTCACAGGGGTCGGAAATGGCTACACCTTC. Its protein product is CASSLVTGVGNGYTF.

The V and J genes are TRBV19 and TRBJ1-1, with D unresolved. In germline, CDR1 is LNHDA, CDR2 SQIVND (reference sequence). The CDR3 has 15 amino acids. Trimming left V 5 bases short and J 1 base short, with 14 bases between. The CDR3 DNA is TGTGCCAGTAGTGCCGGCGGACGGGGGAACACTGAAGCTTTCTTT. Its protein is CASSAGGRGNTEAFF.

CDR3 in DNA: TGTGCCAGCAGCCACGACAGTTGGAATTCACCCCTCCACTTT. Translation: CASSHDSWNSPLHF. The chain carries TRBV7-6 and TRBJ1-6; TRBD1 is a possible D gene (5 bases). Deletions cut 5 bases from V and 7 bases from J, with 12 bases between. Germline assignment: CDR1 SGHVS and CDR2 FNYEAQ. The CDR3 contains 14 residues.

V and J are TRBV7-2 and TRBJ2-7; D ambiguous. Trimming left V 1 base short and J 2 bases short, with 6 bases between. Germline values: CDR1 SGHTA, CDR2 FQGNSA. The CDR3 totals 13 residues. The CDR3 spells CASSLGRAYEQYF. CDR3 sequence (DNA): TGTGCCAGCAGCTTAGGACGGGCCTACGAGCAGTACTTC.

The genes are TRBV6-6 and TRBJ2-1; 7 bases match TRBD2. J gave up 4 bases and V 3 bases, and 6 bases lay outside the gene matches. Germline CDR1 MNHNY, CDR2 SVGAGI (reference sequence). The CDR3 runs to 15 residues. This CDR3 is CASSYSRGSYNEQFF. CDR3 DNA: TGTGCCAGCAGTTATTCGCGGGGGAGTTACAATGAGCAGTTCTTC.

The V and J genes are TRBV29-1 and TRBJ2-2, with TRBD2 matching over 8 bases. V lost 1 base, J lost 3 bases, and 10 bases stayed unmatched. The CDR3 has 17 amino acids. Germline CDR1 reads SQVTM; CDR2 reads ANQGSEA. The DNA of the CDR3 is TGCAGCGTTGAAGGGCCAAGGCGGGGGGCGCACACCGGGGAGCTGTTTTTT. It translates to CSVEGPRRGAHTGELFF.

This clone showed up just once. In DNA, the CDR3 is TGCGCCAGCAGCCAAGATTTATCTAGCGGGAGCTACGAGCAGTACTTC. Protein sequence: CASSQDLSSGSYEQYF. The V call is TRBV4-3, the J call TRBJ2-7; 10 bases fit TRBD2. V was clipped by 0 bases and J by 3 bases; unmatched bases: 5. The CDR3 is 16 residues long. Germline CDR1 is LGHNA and CDR2 is YSLEER.

This clone was found a few times. V and J are TRBV6-1 and TRBJ1-5; D is possibly TRBD1 (6 bases). The CDR3 is 10 amino acids. With 8 bases removed from V and 12 bases from J, the gap between germline ends came to 11 bases. Germline values: CDR1 MNHNS, CDR2 SASEGT. The CDR3 reads CASGGGSQHF. The CDR3 DNA follows: TGTGCCAGCGGGGGCGGCAGCCAGCATTTT.

The chain employs TRBV4-2 and TRBJ1-1; D is possibly TRBD1 (6 bases). The V and J ends lost 1 base and 2 bases respectively, with 8 bases between them. Germline V gene sequence: CDR1 LGHNA, CDR2 YNFKEQ. The CDR3 totals 14 residues. This CDR3 reads CASSQGQVNTEAFF. The CDR3 DNA sequence: TGTGCCAGCAGCCAAGGACAGGTAAACACTGAAGCTTTCTTT.

The count of this clone is one. This chain joins TRBV6-1 and TRBJ2-5; tentatively, D is TRBD2 (6 bases). TRBJ2-7 matches the DNA end more closely, so the J call is doubtful. Germline V gene data show CDR1 as MNHNS and CDR2 as SASEGT. The CDR3 totals 12 residues. The CDR3 sequence is CASSGRGYEQYF. For the CDR3, the DNA is TGTGCCAGCAGTGGGCGGGGATACGAGCAGTACTTC.

This chain links TRBV7-8 with TRBJ2-3; 15 bases agree with TRBD2. V dropped 4 bases and J dropped 5; count of bases not matched to a gene: 4. Germline loops: CDR1 SGHVS, CDR2 FQNEAQ. This CDR3 has 16 amino acids. CDR3 loop: CASSWTSGGAGDTQYF. CDR3 sequence (DNA): TGTGCCAGCAGCTGGACTAGCGGGGGGGCCGGAGATACGCAGTATTTT.